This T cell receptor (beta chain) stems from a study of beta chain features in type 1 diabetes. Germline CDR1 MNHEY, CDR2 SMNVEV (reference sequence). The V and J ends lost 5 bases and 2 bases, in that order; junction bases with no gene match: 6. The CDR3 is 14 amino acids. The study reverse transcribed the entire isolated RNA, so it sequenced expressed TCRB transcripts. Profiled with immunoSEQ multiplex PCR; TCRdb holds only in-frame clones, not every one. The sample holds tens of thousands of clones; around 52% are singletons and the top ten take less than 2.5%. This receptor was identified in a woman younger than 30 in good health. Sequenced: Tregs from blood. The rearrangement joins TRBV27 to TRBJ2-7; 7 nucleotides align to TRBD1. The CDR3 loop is CASSLWDRTYEQYF. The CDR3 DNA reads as TGTGCCAGCAGTCTTTGGGACAGAACCTACGAGCAGTACTTC.